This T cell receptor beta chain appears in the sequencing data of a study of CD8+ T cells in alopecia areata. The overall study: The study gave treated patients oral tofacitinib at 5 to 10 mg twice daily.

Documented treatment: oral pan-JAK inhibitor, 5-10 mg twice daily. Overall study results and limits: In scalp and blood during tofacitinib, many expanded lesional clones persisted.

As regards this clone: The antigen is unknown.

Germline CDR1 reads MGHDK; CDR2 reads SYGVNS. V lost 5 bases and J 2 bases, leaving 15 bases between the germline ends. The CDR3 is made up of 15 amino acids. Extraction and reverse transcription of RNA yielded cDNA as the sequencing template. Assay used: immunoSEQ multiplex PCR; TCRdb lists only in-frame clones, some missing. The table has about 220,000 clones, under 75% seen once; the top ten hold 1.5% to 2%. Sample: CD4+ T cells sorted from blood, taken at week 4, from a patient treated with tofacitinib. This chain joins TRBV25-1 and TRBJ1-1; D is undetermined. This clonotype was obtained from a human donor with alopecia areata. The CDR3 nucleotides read TGTGCCAGCAGTCTTGCCCGGGGTTTAAACACTGAAGCTTTCTTT. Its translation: CASSLARGLNTEAFF.